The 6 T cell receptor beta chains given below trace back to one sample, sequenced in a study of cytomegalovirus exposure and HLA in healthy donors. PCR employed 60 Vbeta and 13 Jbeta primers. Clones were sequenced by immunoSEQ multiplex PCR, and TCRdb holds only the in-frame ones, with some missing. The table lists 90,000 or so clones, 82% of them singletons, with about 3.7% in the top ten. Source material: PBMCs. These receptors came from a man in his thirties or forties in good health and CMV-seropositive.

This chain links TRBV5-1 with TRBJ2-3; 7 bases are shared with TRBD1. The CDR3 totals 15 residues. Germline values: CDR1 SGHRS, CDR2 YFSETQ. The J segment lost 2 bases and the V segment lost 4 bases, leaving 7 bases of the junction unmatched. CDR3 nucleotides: TGCGCCAGCAGCCCCCGACAGGGTCTCACAGATACGCAGTATTTT. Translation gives CASSPRQGLTDTQYF.

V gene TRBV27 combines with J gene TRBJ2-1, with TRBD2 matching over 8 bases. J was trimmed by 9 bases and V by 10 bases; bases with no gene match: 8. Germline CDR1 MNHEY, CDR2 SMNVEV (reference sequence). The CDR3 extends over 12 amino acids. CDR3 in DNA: TGTGCCACCCAATTGCTAGCGGGTGAGCAGTTCTTC. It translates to CATQLLAGEQFF.

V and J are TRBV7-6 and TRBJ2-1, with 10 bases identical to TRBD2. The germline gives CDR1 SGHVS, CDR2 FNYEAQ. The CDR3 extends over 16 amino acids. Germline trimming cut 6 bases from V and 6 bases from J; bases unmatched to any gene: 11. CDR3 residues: CASSPQREGLSNEQFF. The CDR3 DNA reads TGTGCCAGCAGTCCCCAGCGGGAGGGCCTGTCCAATGAGCAGTTCTTC.

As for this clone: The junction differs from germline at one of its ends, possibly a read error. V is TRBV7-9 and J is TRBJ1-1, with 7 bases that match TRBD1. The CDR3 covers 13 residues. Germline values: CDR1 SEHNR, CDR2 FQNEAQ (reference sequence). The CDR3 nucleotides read TGTTCCAGCAGCTTAGGGGGCCAGGATGAAGCTTTCTTT. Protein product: CSSSLGGQDEAFF.

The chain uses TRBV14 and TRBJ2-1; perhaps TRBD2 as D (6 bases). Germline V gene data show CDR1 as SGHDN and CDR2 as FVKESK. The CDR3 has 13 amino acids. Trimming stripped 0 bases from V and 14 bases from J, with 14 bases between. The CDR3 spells CASSQDHGTSEFF. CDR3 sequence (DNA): TGTGCCAGCAGCCAAGATCACGGGACTTCGGAGTTCTTC.

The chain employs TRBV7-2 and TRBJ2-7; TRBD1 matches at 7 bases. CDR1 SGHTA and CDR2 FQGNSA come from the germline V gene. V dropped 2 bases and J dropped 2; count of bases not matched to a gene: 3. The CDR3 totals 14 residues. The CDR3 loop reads CASSLIGGAYEQYF. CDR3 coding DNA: TGTGCCAGCAGCTTAATAGGGGGCGCCTACGAGCAGTACTTC.